The present T cell receptor (beta chain) was sequenced within a study of T cells after yellow fever vaccination. Study-level points and caveats: Researchers cautioned that FACS-sorted repertoires could harbor abundant clonotypes contaminating from the bulk population.

In making TCR cDNA, 5'RACE template switching added a universal primer site and UMIs to it. TCRdb independently ran MiXCR on the 5' RACE reads; one entry per CDR3 protein. The table has around 360,000 distinct CDR3 sequences, around 10% seen once. This clonotype turned up a few times. As yet, its antigen is unknown. V was pared by 6 bases and J by 1 base, with 6 bases between. This CDR3 comprises 13 residues. Germline V lookup: CDR1 SNHLY, CDR2 FYNNEI. The receptor was derived from a man younger than 35 who received the YFV17D yellow fever vaccine. Material: PBMCs, obtained on the day of the first yellow fever vaccination. The chain has TRBV2 and TRBJ2-2, with D perhaps TRBD1 or TRBD2 (5 bases each). In DNA, the CDR3 is TGTGCCAGCAGGGGGGAGAACACCGGGGAGCTGTTTTTT. Translation gives CASRGENTGELFF.